This TCR beta chain was recorded in a study of cytomegalovirus exposure and HLA in healthy donors. General observations from the study: TCR beta chains numbering more than 150 were designated cytomegalovirus-associated. Follow-up analysis later connected one missense variant in DCLRE1C with trimming of TCR beta V- and J-genes.

As concerns this clone: What it binds is unknown.

V gave up 6 bases and J gave up 2 bases, with 7 bases separating them. The CDR3 totals 12 residues. CDR1 SNHLY and CDR2 FYNNEI come from the germline V gene. PCR was performed using 60 Vbeta and 13 Jbeta primers. Per the original methods: Approximately 86 million unique TCR beta chains, 9 million to 14 million shared, were counted in a later analysis. Libraries were prepared by immunoSEQ multiplex PCR; TCRdb keeps only in-frame clonotypes and omits some of them. Clone size and V and J calls were adopted from that table, with D and trimming inferred from the DNA. The data contain about 150,000 clones, approximately 80% of them singletons. Healthy bone marrow donors made up the donor group.

This TCR came from a boy aged 2 to 10 in good health and CMV-seronegative. The sequencing input was PBMCs. V gene TRBV2 combines with J gene TRBJ2-5, with D perhaps matching TRBD1 (5 bases). The CDR3 loop is CASRTDQETQYF. In DNA, the CDR3 is TGTGCCAGCAGGACAGATCAAGAGACCCAGTACTTC.